The 12 T cell receptor beta chains reported below all come from one sample, sequenced in a study of T cell responses to AZD1222 COVID-19 vaccine. Produced via immunoSEQ multiplex PCR; TCRdb's table is partial and in-frame only. The sample comprises 75,000 to 85,000 clones, roughly 87% of which are singletons, and about a quarter rests with the top ten. Source: peripheral blood, taken on day 0 of AZD1222 vaccination. Source of these receptors: an adult in good health.

This chain joins TRBV20-1 and TRBJ2-3; D unclear. The V and J ends lost 5 bases and 6 bases respectively, with 9 bases between them. This CDR3 has 11 residues. Germline CDR1 reads DFQATT; CDR2 reads SNEGSKA (reference sequence). CDR3 residues: CSAPSLDTQYF. The CDR3 DNA follows: TGCAGTGCTCCGAGTTTGGATACGCAGTATTTT.

The chain links TRBV5-6 to TRBJ1-4; D is possibly TRBD1 (6 bases). The CDR3 is 18 amino acids. V was shortened by 1 base and J by 0 bases, with 16 bases between the two germline ends. From germline, CDR1 is SGHDT and CDR2 YYEEEE. The CDR3 spells CASSLKYRELATNEKLFF. Written as DNA, the CDR3 is TGTGCCAGCAGCTTGAAATACAGGGAACTGGCAACTAATGAAAAACTGTTTTTT.

The genes are TRBV10-1 and TRBJ2-7; no reliable D call. This CDR3 is 14 amino acids long. Trimming cost V 3 bases and J 3 bases, with 12 bases left between them. Germline values: CDR1 WNHNN, CDR2 SYGVQD (reference sequence). CDR3 sequence reads: CASSDGGALYEQYF. In DNA, the CDR3 is TGCGCCAGCAGTGACGGCGGCGCCCTCTACGAGCAGTACTTC.

J is TRBJ1-5 and V is TRBV27; a weak D match, TRBD1 (6 bases). The CDR3 runs to 16 residues. CDR1 and CDR2 from the germline V gene are MNHEY and SMNVEV (reference sequence). The germline V and J ends were trimmed by 6 bases and 3 bases, with 18 bases remaining between them. CDR3 sequence reads: CASSKRGARTNQPQHF. CDR3 DNA sequence: TGTGCCAGCAGCAAAAGGGGGGCGCGAACCAATCAGCCCCAGCATTTT.

This chain uses TRBV18 with TRBJ1-1; D is perhaps TRBD1 (6 bases). CDR1 and CDR2 from the germline V gene are KGHSH and LQKENI. The CDR3 runs to 12 residues. The V gene lost 2 bases and the J gene lost 11 bases, with 12 bases spanning the gap. CDR3 bases: TGTGCCAGCTCACCAGAGGGGGGGCGCGCTTTCTTT. Amino acids: CASSPEGGRAFF.

This chain uses TRBV24-1 with TRBJ1-1; D unresolved. V was cut by 4 bases and J by 1 base, with 6 bases left in between. The CDR3 extends over 13 amino acids. Germline V gene data show CDR1 as KGHDR and CDR2 as SFDVKD. The CDR3 protein is CATSEAANTEAFF. In nucleotides, the CDR3 is TGTGCCACCAGTGAGGCAGCGAACACTGAAGCTTTCTTT.

The chain is built from TRBV7-9 and TRBJ1-1; no clear D gene. The CDR3 loop spans 13 amino acids. CDR1 SEHNR and CDR2 FQNEAQ come from the germline V gene (reference sequence). V was pared by 6 bases and J by 8 bases, with 16 bases between. The CDR3 coding sequence is TGTGCCAGCAGTTCGCTACCTGGTCTGGAAGCTTTCTTT. This codes for CASSSLPGLEAFF.

V gene TRBV18 combines with J gene TRBJ1-1, with 7 bases identical to TRBD1. With V trimmed by 3 bases and J by 3 bases, 4 bases remained unmatched. Per the germline V gene, CDR1 is KGHSH and CDR2 is LQKENI. The CDR3 is 14 residues long. The CDR3 loop is CASSPEGADTEAFF. The CDR3 bases are TGTGCCAGCTCACCTGAGGGGGCCGACACTGAAGCTTTCTTT.

This clone was counted only a few times. This chain joins TRBV2 and TRBJ2-2; 7 nucleotides align to TRBD1. The CDR3 sequence is 14 residues long. V gave up 6 bases and J gave up 4 bases; unmatched junction bases: 5. CDR1 SNHLY and CDR2 FYNNEI come from the germline V gene. CDR3 sequence: CASSKGAGTGELFF. In DNA form, the CDR3 reads TGTGCCAGCAGCAAGGGGGCAGGCACCGGGGAGCTGTTTTTT.

The chain carries TRBV5-1 and TRBJ2-3; D may be TRBD1 (6 bases). The CDR3 runs 14 residues. CDR1 and CDR2 from the germline V gene are SGHRS and YFSETQ. V dropped 5 bases and J dropped 2 bases, with 12 bases sitting between them. CDR3 bases: TGCGCCAGCAGGCCCGGGACACACACAGATACGCAGTATTTT. Translated, it gives CASRPGTHTDTQYF.

The chain combines TRBV5-1 with TRBJ2-7; unclear D gene. From germline, CDR1 is SGHRS and CDR2 YFSETQ. V was shortened by 1 base and J by 3 bases, with 8 bases between the two germline ends. The CDR3 totals 13 residues. The CDR3 region has the DNA TGCGCCAGCAGCTTGTCGTCAAACTACGAGCAGTACTTC. It specifies CASSLSSNYEQYF.

The CDR3 nucleotides read TGTGCCACCAGCAGAGGGTGGGGACAGGGGGCTGACGAGCAGTACTTC. Translation: CATSRGWGQGADEQYF. The gene calls are TRBV15 and TRBJ2-7; TRBD1 matches at 12 bases. The germline CDR1 and CDR2 sequences are LNHNV and YYDKDF (reference sequence). J gave up 5 bases and V 1 base, and 6 bases lay outside the gene matches. The CDR3 covers 16 residues.